This TCR delta chain was recovered during a study of γδ T cells in repeated Plasmodium falciparum infection. Study-wide background: Donors had four controlled P. falciparum NF54 infections over roughly 640 days. Notes on the study in general: Vdelta2-negative gammadelta repertoires appeared less diverse and less shared in Malian than Australian children. The Malian cohort came from a small rural village of predominantly one ethnic group. Vdelta2-negative gammadelta repertoires, largely Vdelta1+, seemingly showed infection-driven waves of new clonal selection.

Flow sorting of PBMC yielded separate Vgamma9/Vdelta2+ and Vdelta2-negative gammadelta T cell populations for bulk repertoire analysis. This clone was observed a few times. Its matching antigen is unknown. The TCRdb record carries a much larger clone's protein, which differs from this DNA's translation at residue 12; a read error is the likely cause, and the protein listed here is the DNA translation. This CDR3 is 18 amino acids long. Germline lookup yields CDR1 GEAIGNYY and CDR2 EKD. TCRdb made new clone calls on the multiplex PCR reads using CATT. The profile covers roughly 90,000 delta-chain clones, with roughly 0.9% appearing a single time and approximately 10% taken by the ten largest.

The V gene is TRDV2, the J gene TRDJ1; no clear D gene. The J gene is absent in TCRdb and was assigned here via DNA matching to germline. Material: gamma-delta T cells from blood. This TCR was recovered from a pool of human donors (malaria-infected and uninfected, not separated). The DNA for the CDR3 is TGTGCCTGTGACCACGTCCTCCGTACTGCCGATCCCACCAATAAACTCATCTTT. Its protein product is CACDHVLRTADPTNKLIF.